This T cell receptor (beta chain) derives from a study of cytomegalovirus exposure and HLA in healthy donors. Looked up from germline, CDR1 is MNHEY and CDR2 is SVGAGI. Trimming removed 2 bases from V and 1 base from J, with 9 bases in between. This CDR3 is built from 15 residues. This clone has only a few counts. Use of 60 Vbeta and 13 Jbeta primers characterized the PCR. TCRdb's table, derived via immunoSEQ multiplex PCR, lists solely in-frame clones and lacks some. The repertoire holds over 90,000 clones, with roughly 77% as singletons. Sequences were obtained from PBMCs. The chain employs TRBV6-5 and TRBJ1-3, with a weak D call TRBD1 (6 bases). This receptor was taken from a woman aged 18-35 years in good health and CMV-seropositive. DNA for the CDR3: TGTGCCAGCAGTTACGAGGGACAATCTGGAAACACCATATATTTT. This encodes CASSYEGQSGNTIYF.